The 24 T cell receptor beta chains listed next were all sequenced from one sample in a study of T cell repertoires in cytomegalovirus infection. TCRdb itself ran the reads through MiXCR, one entry per CDR3 protein. The table lists approximately 750,000 distinct CDR3 sequences, under 40% of them singletons. Sequencing was performed on PBMCs. Receptors originate from a human donor in good health (CMV status not recorded). Some clones in this sample may be carry-over from other donors' samples.

In its sample, this clonotype was seen a few times. The chain employs TRBV20-1 and TRBJ1-5, with a weak D call TRBD1 (5 bases). Trimming stripped 5 bases from V and 3 bases from J, with 17 bases between. From germline, CDR1 is DFQATT and CDR2 SNEGSKA (reference sequence). The CDR3 runs 15 residues. The CDR3 reads CSARPAGGTNQPQHF. CDR3 nucleotides: TGCAGTGCTCGCCCCGCCGGCGGGACCAATCAGCCCCAGCATTTT.

The genes are TRBV29-1 and TRBJ2-1; 9 nucleotides match TRBD1. V trimming: 4 bases; J trimming: 1 base; junction bases outside the gene matches: 5. Germline assignment: CDR1 SQVTM and CDR2 ANQGSEA. The CDR3 has 15 amino acids. CDR3 in DNA: TGCAGCGTTGCTGGGACAGGGAGTTCCTACAATGAGCAGTTCTTC. Protein sequence: CSVAGTGSSYNEQFF.

Comments on this clonotype: In this CDR3 the conserved last residue, phenylalanine or tryptophan, is missing, so a read error is likely. The chain combines TRBV5-8 with TRBJ2-6; a weak D match, TRBD2 (5 bases). Germline loops: CDR1 SGHTS, CDR2 YDEGEE. V shed 1 base and J shed 2 bases, with 10 bases lying between them. CDR3 size: 16 residues. The CDR3: CASSLMFGTGANVLTL. Written as DNA, the CDR3 is TGTGCCAGCAGCTTGATGTTCGGGACTGGGGCCAACGTCCTGACTCTC.

This clonotype was seen at least ten times. This rearrangement joins TRBV12-3 or TRBV12-4 to TRBJ2-7; tentative D call: TRBD1 (5 bases). The CDR3 is 14 amino acids. Trimming shortened V by 2 bases and J by 0 bases, and 8 bases separated the two germline ends. The CDR3 DNA follows: TGTGCCAGCAGTTTAAGGGGCAACTCCTACGAGCAGTACTTC. Its protein product is CASSLRGNSYEQYF.

The V gene is TRBV6-1, the J gene TRBJ2-7; D not resolved. The V gene's germline CDR1 is MNHNS and CDR2 SASEGT. Trimming took 6 bases from V and 2 from J, leaving 17 bases between them. The CDR3 is 15 residues long. The DNA of the CDR3 is TGTGCCAGCAGACCGGACGGGTGGGCTCCCTACGAGCAGTACTTC. Its protein product is CASRPDGWAPYEQYF.

The V and J genes are TRBV19 and TRBJ1-5; D might be TRBD1 (5 bases). Germline CDR1 reads LNHDA; CDR2 reads SQIVND (reference sequence). V lost 3 bases and J 7 bases, leaving 13 bases between the germline ends. CDR3 length: 14 amino acids. The CDR3 DNA sequence: TGTGCCAGTAGTATTGCAGGGATCGACCAGCCCCAGCATTTT. It yields the protein CASSIAGIDQPQHF. The full variable domain, rest sourced from reference TRBV19 and TRBJ1-5, is DGGITQSPKYLFRKEGQNVTLSCEQNLNHDAMYWYRQDPGQGLRLIYYSQIVNDFQKGDIAEGYSVSREKKESFPLTVTSAQKNPTAFYLCASSIAGIDQPQHFGDGTRLSIL.

Here the CDR3 reads CSARPSGGNTEAFF. The CDR3 DNA follows: TGCAGTGCTAGACCTTCAGGGGGGAACACTGAAGCTTTCTTT. This chain joins TRBV20-1 and TRBJ1-1, with 7 bases matching TRBD1. Germline V gene sequence: CDR1 DFQATT, CDR2 SNEGSKA (reference sequence). The CDR3 covers 14 residues. V was clipped by 2 bases and J by 1 base; unmatched bases: 4.

This clonotype came up a few times. This rearrangement joins TRBV7-2 to TRBJ1-6, with 7 bases matching TRBD1. Trimming removed 4 bases from V and 10 bases from J; junction bases left unmatched: 19. Germline lookup yields CDR1 SGHTA and CDR2 FQGNSA. The CDR3 extends over 18 amino acids. The CDR3 DNA reads as TGTGCCAGCAGCTCGGGGACAGCTGGTGGGCTCGGGATCTCACCCCTCCACTTT. Its translation is CASSSGTAGGLGISPLHF. Together with reference TRBV7-2 and TRBJ1-6, the CDR3 gives the full variable domain: GAGVSQSPSNKVTEKGKDVELRCDPISGHTALYWYRQSLGQGLEFLIYFQGNSAPDKSGLPSDRFSAERTGGSVSTLTIQRTQQEDSAVYLCASSSGTAGGLGISPLHFGNGTRLTVT.

V and J are TRBV4-2 and TRBJ2-6, with TRBD2 matching over 10 bases. J was trimmed by 3 bases and V by 2 bases; bases with no gene match: 4. The length of the CDR3 is 17 residues. Germline V gene sequence: CDR1 LGHNA, CDR2 YNFKEQ. CDR3 sequence: CASSQLAGVVGANVLTF. CDR3 nucleotide sequence: TGTGCCAGCAGCCAACTAGCGGGAGTAGTTGGGGCCAACGTCCTGACTTTC.

This clonotype was seen ten or more times. This chain joins TRBV7-9 and TRBJ2-5; TRBD1 aligns across 7 bases. Trimming cost V 3 bases and J 1 base; bases outside gene matches: 2. Looked up from germline, CDR1 is SEHNR and CDR2 is FQNEAQ (reference sequence). This CDR3 has 14 residues. This chain's CDR3 is CASSFGTAQETQYF. In nucleotides, the CDR3 is TGTGCCAGCAGCTTCGGGACAGCCCAAGAGACCCAGTACTTC.

The chain joins TRBV6-1 to TRBJ2-1; weak D call: TRBD1 (5 bases). This CDR3 contains 16 residues. Trimming removed 7 bases from V and 8 bases from J, with 24 bases in between. Germline V gene data show CDR1 as MNHNS and CDR2 as SASEGT. CDR3 coding DNA: TGTGCCAGCACCCCGTGGAGATCACAGGTAACGGATGAGCAGTTCTTC. Amino acids: CASTPWRSQVTDEQFF.

A few counts support this clonotype. In DNA form, the CDR3 reads TGTGCCGCCAACCTGGGGCGCAATCAGCCCCAGCATTTT. Translated: CAANLGRNQPQHF. This chain connects TRBV6-6 to TRBJ1-5, with a tentative D call TRBD1 (5 bases). The V gene lost 11 bases and the J gene lost 2 bases, with 13 bases spanning the gap. This CDR3 region has 13 residues. The germline gives CDR1 MNHNY, CDR2 SVGAGI (reference sequence).

On this clonotype itself: Its ends do not fully match the called genes, so a read error is possible. The chain couples TRBV19 to TRBJ2-1; D call uncertain. This CDR3 has 15 residues. Germline V gives CDR1 LNHDA, CDR2 SQIVND (reference sequence). In DNA, the CDR3 is TGTGCCAGTAATATAGACAAAAGCTCCTACAATGAGCCGTTCTTC. The encoded protein is CASNIDKSSYNEPFF.

The J gene is TRBJ1-2, the V gene TRBV20-1; a possible D gene is TRBD1 (6 bases). Trimming pared 1 base from V and 6 bases from J, leaving 18 bases between. CDR3 length: 15 amino acids. Germline V gene data show CDR1 as DFQATT and CDR2 as SNEGSKA (reference sequence). CDR3 residues: CSARGDMDKADGYTF. CDR3 sequence (DNA): TGCAGTGCTAGAGGGGACATGGATAAAGCGGATGGCTACACCTTC.

A remark on this clonotype: One base away lies a much larger clone, so this may be a sequencing read error. The chain employs TRBV2 and TRBJ1-1; 7 bases match TRBD1. Germline assignment: CDR1 SNHLY and CDR2 FYNNEI. The CDR3 consists of 14 residues. With V trimmed by 5 bases and J by 1 base, 4 bases remained unmatched. The CDR3 region is CASSPTGTNTEAFF. CDR3 sequence (DNA): TGTGCCAGCAGTCCGACAGGGACGAACACTGAAGCTTTCTTT.

As to this clonotype: Mismatch with germline at one junction end may stem from a read error. This chain connects TRBV5-3 to TRBJ2-1, with 11 bases fitting TRBD2. TRBV5-3 is classed as an ORF, of uncertain function. This CDR3 contains 17 residues. The DNA of the CDR3 is TGTGCCAGCAGCTCCGGGACTAGCGGATACTCCTACAATGAGCAGTTCTTC. Amino acids: CASSSGTSGYSYNEQFF.

This clonotype has more than one count but fewer than ten. The V gene is TRBV7-3, the J gene TRBJ2-6; D unresolved. Germline lookup yields CDR1 SGHTA and CDR2 FQGTGA. V was shortened by 5 bases and J by 0 bases, with 14 bases between the two germline ends. This CDR3 region has 17 residues. DNA for the CDR3: TGTGCCAGCAGCCTTACGATGGACCGCTCTGGGGCCAACGTCCTGACTTTC. Translated, it gives CASSLTMDRSGANVLTF.

This clonotype turned up a few times. The CDR3: CASSPTTGGVGELFF. The CDR3 coding sequence is TGCGCCAGCAGCCCGACGACAGGAGGCGTCGGGGAGCTGTTTTTT. The J gene is TRBJ2-2, the V gene TRBV5-1; D is possibly TRBD1 (6 bases). Germline CDR1 is SGHRS and CDR2 is YFSETQ. The V end was cut by 4 bases, the J end by 7 bases, with 17 bases between. This CDR3 has 15 residues.

The chain carries TRBV29-1 and TRBJ2-1; 7 bases are shared with TRBD1. CDR3 length equals 12 residues. CDR1 and CDR2 from the germline V gene are SQVTM and ANQGSEA. With 7 bases clipped from V and 3 bases from J, the junction kept 3 bases outside the gene matches. The CDR3 coding sequence is TGCAGCGGCCGGGACAGCTACAATGAGCAGTTCTTC. It specifies CSGRDSYNEQFF.

The rearrangement links TRBV9 to TRBJ2-7; 8 bases agree with TRBD1. Germline CDR1 is SGDLS and CDR2 is YYNGEE. CDR3 length: 16 residues. Trimming cost V 3 bases and J 5 bases; bases outside gene matches: 13. CDR3 residues: CASSEGTGGSGHEQYF. The CDR3 nucleotides are TGTGCCAGCAGCGAAGGAACAGGGGGGAGTGGCCACGAGCAGTACTTC.

The rearrangement uses TRBV11-2 and TRBJ2-2, with 12 positions matching TRBD2. This CDR3 is 17 amino acids long. The V segment lost 3 bases and the J segment 3 bases; nucleotides outside the gene matches: 5. Germline V gene sequence: CDR1 SGHAT, CDR2 FQNNGV. Here the CDR3 reads CASSLTSGRPDTGELFF. CDR3 in DNA: TGTGCCAGCAGCTTGACTAGCGGGAGACCTGACACCGGGGAGCTGTTTTTT.

With regard to this clonotype: At one end the junction does not follow the germline gene, possibly because of a read error. CDR3 nucleotides: TGTGCTAGCAGCTTAAAATTCACGGGGAACACCGGGGAGCTGTTTTTT. Amino acid sequence: CASSLKFTGNTGELFF. V is TRBV7-7 and J is TRBJ2-2, with unresolved D. The CDR3 totals 16 residues. Germline CDR1 is SSHAT and CDR2 is FNYEAQ (reference sequence). The entire variable domain, with the rest obtained from reference TRBV7-7 and TRBJ2-2, is as follows: GAGVSQSPRYKVTKRGQDVTLRCDPISSHATLYWYQQALGQGPEFLTYFNYEAQPDKSGLPSDRFSAERPEGSISTLTIQRTEQRDSAMYRCASSLKFTGNTGELFFGEGSRLTVL.

J is TRBJ2-1 and V is TRBV11-2, with TRBD2 as a possible D gene (5 bases). The CDR3 runs to 16 residues. V lost 2 bases, J lost 4 bases, and 15 bases lay in between. CDR1 is SGHAT, CDR2 FQNNGV, per germline. CDR3 sequence (DNA): TGTGCCAGCAGCTTATTTTTAGCTAGCCTTTACAATGAGCAGTTCTTC. The encoded protein is CASSLFLASLYNEQFF.

This clonotype has a handful of counts. The chain links TRBV20-1 to TRBJ1-4, with D possibly being TRBD1 (5 bases). Per germline, CDR1 DFQATT and CDR2 SNEGSKA (reference sequence). This CDR3 comprises 14 residues. V lost 2 bases, J lost 8 bases, and 15 bases lay in between. The CDR3 sequence is CSARSGLLDEKLFF. CDR3 DNA sequence: TGCAGTGCTAGATCAGGGCTCCTAGACGAAAAACTGTTTTTT.